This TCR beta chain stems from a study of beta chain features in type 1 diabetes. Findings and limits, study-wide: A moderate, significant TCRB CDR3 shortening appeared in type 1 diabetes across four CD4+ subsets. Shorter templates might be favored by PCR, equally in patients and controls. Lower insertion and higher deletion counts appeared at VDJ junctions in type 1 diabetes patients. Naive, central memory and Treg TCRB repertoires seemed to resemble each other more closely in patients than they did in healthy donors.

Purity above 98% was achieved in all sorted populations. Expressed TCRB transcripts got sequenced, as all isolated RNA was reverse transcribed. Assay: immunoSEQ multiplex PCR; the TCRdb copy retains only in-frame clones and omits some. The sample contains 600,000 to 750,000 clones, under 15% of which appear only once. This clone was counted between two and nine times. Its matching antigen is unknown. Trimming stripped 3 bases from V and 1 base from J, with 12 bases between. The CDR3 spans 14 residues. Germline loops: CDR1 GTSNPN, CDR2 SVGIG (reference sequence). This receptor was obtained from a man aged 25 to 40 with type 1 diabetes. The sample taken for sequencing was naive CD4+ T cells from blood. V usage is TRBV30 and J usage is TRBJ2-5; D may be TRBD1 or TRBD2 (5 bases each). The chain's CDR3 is CAWSPGPVQETQYF. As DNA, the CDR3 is TGTGCCTGGAGCCCGGGACCTGTCCAAGAGACCCAGTACTTC.